The 23 T cell receptor beta chains below were found in one sample sequenced in a study of identical twins. TCRdb passed the 5' RACE reads through MiXCR, listing each CDR3 protein once. This table has roughly 720,000 distinct CDR3 sequences, 18% appearing once. These data also formed part of another study, on T cells expressing NK-cell markers.

What was sequenced was PBMCs. Every receptor here comes from a woman aged 18 to 35 in good health.

The chain joins TRBV20-1 to TRBJ1-1; D ambiguous. The V gene lost 1 base and the J gene lost 5 bases, with 8 bases spanning the gap. This CDR3 has 12 amino acids. CDR1 DFQATT and CDR2 SNEGSKA come from the germline V gene (reference sequence). This CDR3 is CSARATATEAFF. In DNA form, the CDR3 reads TGCAGTGCTAGAGCAACGGCAACTGAAGCTTTCTTT.

A few counts support this clonotype. As DNA, the CDR3 is TGCAGTGTTGGTTCACTGAACACTGAAGCTTTCTTT. It encodes CSVGSLNTEAFF. The chain couples TRBV20-1 to TRBJ1-1; D is unclear. This CDR3 is built from 12 residues. The ends were cut back, 7 bases at V and 0 bases at J, with 9 bases in the middle. Germline assignment: CDR1 DFQATT and CDR2 SNEGSKA (reference sequence).

Only a few counts were recorded for this clonotype. V is TRBV7-3 and J is TRBJ2-1, with TRBD2 matching over 11 bases. The CDR3 sequence is 15 residues long. Germline V gene lookup returns CDR1 SGHTA and CDR2 FQGTGA. J lost 8 bases, V lost 4 bases, and 7 bases had no gene match. The CDR3 protein is CASSYTSGGNYEQFF. DNA of the CDR3: TGTGCCAGCAGCTACACTAGCGGGGGCAACTATGAGCAGTTCTTC.

This clonotype was seen a handful of times. This chain joins TRBV5-4 and TRBJ2-3; D is perhaps TRBD1 (7 bases). The CDR3 consists of 15 residues. Germline V gives CDR1 SGHNT, CDR2 YYREEE (reference sequence). Between the trimmed V and J ends, which lost 4 bases and 8 bases, there was a span of 20 bases. DNA for the CDR3: TGTGCCAGCAGCCTTGGGCGACAGGGAGGAGGTACGCAGTATTTT. It is translated as CASSLGRQGGGTQYF.

V gene TRBV18 combines with J gene TRBJ2-7; 8 bases align to TRBD2. J was trimmed by 2 bases and V by 4 bases; bases with no gene match: 7. CDR1 is KGHSH and CDR2 is LQKENI in the germline V gene. The CDR3 has 15 residues. CDR3 protein: CASSLSGGGPYEQYF. The CDR3 DNA reads as TGTGCCAGCTCACTGTCCGGCGGGGGGCCCTACGAGCAGTACTTC.

J is TRBJ1-2 and V is TRBV7-8; D may be TRBD1 (5 bases). Germline CDR1 and CDR2: SGHVS and FQNEAQ. CDR3 length equals 14 residues. V lost 5 bases to trimming and J lost 4 bases, with 14 bases between them. DNA for the CDR3: TGTGCCAGCAGCCTCGACAGAAACCTCTATGGCTACACCTTC. Residues: CASSLDRNLYGYTF.

This clonotype appeared a few times. The rearrangement joins TRBV12-3 or TRBV12-4 to TRBJ1-1; TRBD1 matches 9 bases. This CDR3 has 14 residues. J was trimmed by 5 bases and V by 4 bases; bases with no gene match: 5. CDR3 bases: TGTGCCAGCAGTTATACAGGGGGCGCGACTGAAGCTTTCTTT. It codes for CASSYTGGATEAFF.

This clonotype has a handful of counts. The chain has TRBV9 and TRBJ2-5; 13 bases line up with TRBD2. The CDR3 is 17 residues long. The V segment lost 0 bases and the J segment 5 bases; nucleotides outside the gene matches: 7. Germline-derived CDR1 and CDR2 are SGDLS and YYNGEE. CDR3 sequence (DNA): TGTGCCAGCAGCGTAGCGTTTGGACTAGCGGGAGAGGAGACCCAGTACTTC. The encoded protein is CASSVAFGLAGEETQYF.

This clonotype has only a few counts. The gene calls are TRBV6-4 and TRBJ2-7, with D tentatively TRBD2 (5 bases). This CDR3 is built from 13 residues. Trimming took off 1 base at V and 4 bases at J, with 8 bases between the two ends. Germline V CDR1 and CDR2: MRHNA, SNTAGT. The CDR3 bases are TGTGCCAGCAGTGACTTGGCGGGTTACGAGCAGTACTTC. Encoded protein: CASSDLAGYEQYF.

The sample holds a few counts of this clonotype. The V call is TRBV24-1, the J call TRBJ2-3, with D perhaps being TRBD1 or TRBD2 (5 bases each). The germline gives CDR1 KGHDR, CDR2 SFDVKD. The CDR3 runs 14 residues. V shed 3 bases and J shed 2 bases, with 8 bases lying between them. The CDR3 spells CATSDRDHTDTQYF. The DNA of the CDR3 is TGTGCCACCAGTGATCGGGACCACACAGATACGCAGTATTTT.

J is TRBJ2-7 and V is TRBV12-3 or TRBV12-4; TRBD2 aligns across 11 bases. With 6 bases clipped from V and 5 bases from J, the junction kept 9 bases outside the gene matches. This CDR3 has 15 amino acids. CDR3 nucleotides: TGTGCCAGCAGCGAACTAGCGGGAGTTCCCCACGAGCAGTACTTC. The encoded protein is CASSELAGVPHEQYF.

The rearrangement uses TRBV27 and TRBJ1-4; TRBD1 matches 12 bases. The length of the CDR3 is 14 residues. Germline V lookup: CDR1 MNHEY, CDR2 SMNVEV (reference sequence). Unmatched junction bases numbered 6, after V lost 8 bases and J lost 8 bases. CDR3 in amino acids: CASWGQGAAEKLFF. CDR3 nucleotide sequence: TGTGCCAGCTGGGGACAGGGGGCCGCCGAAAAACTGTTTTTT.

This sequence joins TRBV20-1 and TRBJ2-2, with 14 bases aligning to TRBD2. The V and J ends lost 4 bases and 3 bases, in that order; junction bases with no gene match: 4. Per germline, CDR1 DFQATT and CDR2 SNEGSKA (reference sequence). The CDR3 totals 16 residues. The CDR3 sequence: CSAMGLAGVDTGELFF. In nucleotides, the CDR3 is TGCAGTGCTATGGGACTAGCGGGAGTTGACACCGGGGAGCTGTTTTTT.

This clonotype has a handful of counts. This chain uses TRBV5-6 with TRBJ2-2; D remains ambiguous. V lost 3 bases, J lost 6 bases, and 9 bases lay in between. This CDR3 comprises 13 residues. Germline V gives CDR1 SGHDT, CDR2 YYEEEE. CDR3 coding DNA: TGTGCCAGCAGCTCTTTAAACGCCGGGGAGCTGTTTTTT. Protein product: CASSSLNAGELFF.

The chain combines TRBV5-1 with TRBJ2-7; the D gene could be TRBD1 or TRBD2 (5 bases each). The CDR3 runs 14 residues. Trimming took off 4 bases at V and 5 bases at J, with 16 bases between the two ends. Germline V gene data show CDR1 as SGHRS and CDR2 as YFSETQ. The CDR3 loop reads CASSLAQGKDEQYF. The CDR3 bases are TGCGCCAGCAGCCTAGCTCAGGGAAAAGACGAGCAGTACTTC.

The rearrangement uses TRBV6-2 or TRBV6-3 and TRBJ2-7, with D possibly matching TRBD1 (5 bases). The CDR3 consists of 13 residues. V was shortened by 0 bases and J by 11 bases, with 14 bases between the two germline ends. CDR1 and CDR2 (germline): MNHEY, SVGEGT. DNA for the CDR3: TGTGCCAGCAGTTACTCGACAGCCTATAAGGAGTACTTC. This encodes CASSYSTAYKEYF.

This clonotype showed up many times. J is TRBJ2-7 and V is TRBV5-1; 7 bases are shared with TRBD1. The CDR3 is 14 residues long. Per germline, CDR1 SGHRS and CDR2 YFSETQ. Unmatched junction bases numbered 6, after V lost 3 bases and J lost 3 bases. CDR3 nucleotides: TGCGCCAGCAGCTCGACCGGACAGGTCTACGAGCAGTACTTC. Translation gives CASSSTGQVYEQYF. The whole variable domain, filled in from reference TRBV5-1 and TRBJ2-7, reads KAGVTQTPRYLIKTRGQQVTLSCSPISGHRSVSWYQQTPGQGLQFLFEYFSETQRNKGNFPGRFSGRQFSNSRSEMNVSTLELGDSALYLCASSSTGQVYEQYFGPGTRLTVT.

This chain links TRBV27 with TRBJ2-1; D is undetermined. CDR1 is MNHEY and CDR2 is SMNVEV in the germline V gene (reference sequence). The CDR3 is 13 residues long. The V end was cut by 8 bases, the J end by 5 bases, with 13 bases between. This chain's CDR3 is CASRLRAHNEQFF. The CDR3 region has the DNA TGTGCCAGCCGACTCCGGGCCCACAATGAGCAGTTCTTC.

This chain uses TRBV9 with TRBJ2-1; D tentatively reads TRBD1 or TRBD2 (6 bases each). The ends were cut back, 2 bases at V and 3 bases at J, with 12 bases in the middle. CDR1 SGDLS and CDR2 YYNGEE come from the germline V gene. The CDR3 extends over 15 amino acids. CDR3 loop: CASSVGGQNYNEQFF. CDR3 nucleotide sequence: TGTGCCAGCAGCGTCGGGGGCCAAAACTACAATGAGCAGTTCTTC.

This clonotype was detected only a few times. V usage is TRBV20-1 and J usage is TRBJ2-3, with 8 bases that match TRBD2. The J segment lost 3 bases and the V segment lost 1 base, leaving 9 bases of the junction unmatched. This CDR3 comprises 16 residues. Per the germline V gene, CDR1 is DFQATT and CDR2 is SNEGSKA (reference sequence). The CDR3 loop is CSARAWLAGPTDTQYF. As DNA, the CDR3 is TGCAGTGCTAGAGCCTGGTTAGCGGGACCTACAGATACGCAGTATTTT.

V usage is TRBV6-1 and J usage is TRBJ2-7, with TRBD2 matching over 7 bases. CDR1 and CDR2 (germline): MNHNS, SASEGT. V was clipped by 6 bases and J by 9 bases; unmatched bases: 11. The CDR3 has 13 amino acids. The CDR3 bases are TGTGCCAGCAGGACTAGCCGACTTGGTGCGCAGTACTTC. This encodes CASRTSRLGAQYF.

The CDR3 sequence is CSASGQGWTDTQYF. As DNA, the CDR3 is TGCAGTGCTAGTGGCCAGGGGTGGACAGATACGCAGTATTTT. The rearrangement joins TRBV20-1 to TRBJ2-3, with D possibly TRBD1 on 6 matching bases. Germline CDR1 and CDR2: DFQATT and SNEGSKA (reference sequence). The germline V and J ends were trimmed by 3 bases and 3 bases, with 13 bases remaining between them. This CDR3 is 14 amino acids long.

The genes are TRBV2 and TRBJ2-1; the match to TRBD1 covers 11 bases. This CDR3 is built from 16 residues. Germline values: CDR1 SNHLY, CDR2 FYNNEI. V gave up 6 bases and J gave up 1 base; unmatched junction bases: 5. The chain's CDR3 is CASSRDRGSSYNEQFF. The DNA for the CDR3 is TGTGCCAGCAGCCGGGACAGGGGGTCATCCTACAATGAGCAGTTCTTC.